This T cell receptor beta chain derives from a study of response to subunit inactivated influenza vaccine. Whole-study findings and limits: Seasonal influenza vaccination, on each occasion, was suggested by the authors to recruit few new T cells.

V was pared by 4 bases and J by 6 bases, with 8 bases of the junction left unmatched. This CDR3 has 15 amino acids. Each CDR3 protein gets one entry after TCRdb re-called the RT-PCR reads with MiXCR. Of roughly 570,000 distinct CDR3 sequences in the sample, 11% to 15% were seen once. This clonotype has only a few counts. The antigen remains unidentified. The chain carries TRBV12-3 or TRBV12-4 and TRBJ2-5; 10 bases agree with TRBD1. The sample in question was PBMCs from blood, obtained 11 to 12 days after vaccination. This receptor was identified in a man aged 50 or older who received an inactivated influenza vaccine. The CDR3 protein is CASSSDRGQRKTQYF. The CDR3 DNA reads TGTGCCAGCAGTTCCGACAGGGGGCAGAGGAAGACCCAGTACTTC.